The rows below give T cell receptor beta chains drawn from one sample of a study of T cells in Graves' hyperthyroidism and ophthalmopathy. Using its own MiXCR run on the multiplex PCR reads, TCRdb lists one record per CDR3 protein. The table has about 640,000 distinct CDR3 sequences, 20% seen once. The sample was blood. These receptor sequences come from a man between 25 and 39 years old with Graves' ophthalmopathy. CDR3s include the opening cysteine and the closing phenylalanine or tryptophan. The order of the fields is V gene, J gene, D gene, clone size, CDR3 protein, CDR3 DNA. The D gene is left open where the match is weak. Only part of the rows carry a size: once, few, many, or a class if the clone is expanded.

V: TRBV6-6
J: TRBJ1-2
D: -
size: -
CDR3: CASSYSIRTTGYTF
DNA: TGTGCCAGCAGTTACTCGATTCGGACCACTGGCTACACCTTC

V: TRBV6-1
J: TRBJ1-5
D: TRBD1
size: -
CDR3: CASRPGQGVTGNQPQHF
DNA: TGTGCCAGCAGACCGGGACAGGGGGTTACGGGCAATCAGCCCCAGCATTTT

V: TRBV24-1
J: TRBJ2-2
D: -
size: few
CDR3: CATSDPHRNRGELFF
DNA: TGTGCCACCAGTGATCCGCACCGGAACAGGGGGGAGCTGTTTTTT

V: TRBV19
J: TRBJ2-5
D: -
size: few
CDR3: CASNGGEPSETQYF
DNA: TGTGCCAGTAATGGGGGAGAACCTTCAGAGACCCAGTACTTC

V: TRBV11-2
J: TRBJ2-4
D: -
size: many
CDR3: CASSLPFRNKNIQYF
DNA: TGTGCCAGCAGCTTACCTTTTCGAAACAAAAACATTCAGTACTTC

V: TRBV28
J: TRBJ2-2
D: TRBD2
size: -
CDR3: CASSLLAGDTGELFF
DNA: TGTGCCAGCAGTCTACTAGCGGGAGACACCGGGGAGCTGTTTTTT

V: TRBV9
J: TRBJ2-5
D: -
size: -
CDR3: CASSPRVGGVETQYF
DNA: TGTGCCAGCAGCCCCCGAGTAGGTGGGGTGGAGACCCAGTACTTC

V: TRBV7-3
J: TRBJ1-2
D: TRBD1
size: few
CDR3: CASSLTHQGESYTF
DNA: TGTGCCAGCAGCTTAACCCACCAGGGGGAAAGCTACACCTTC

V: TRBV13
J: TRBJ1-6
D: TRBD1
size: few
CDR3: CASSETGERSPLHF
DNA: TGTGCCAGCAGCGAGACAGGGGAGAGATCACCCCTCCACTTT

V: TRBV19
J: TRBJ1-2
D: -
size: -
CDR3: CASSISTGFTGYTF
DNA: TGTGCCAGTAGTATCTCGACAGGCTTCACGGGCTACACCTTC

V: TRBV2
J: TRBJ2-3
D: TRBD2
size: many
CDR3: CASSGLAGGPSTDTQYF
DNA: TGTGCCAGCAGCGGACTAGCGGGAGGTCCTAGCACAGATACGCAGTATTTT

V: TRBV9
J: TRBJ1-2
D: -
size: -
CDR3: CASSVVAQGQLISF
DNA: TGTGCCAGCAGCGTAGTGGCCCAAGGACAGCTCATCTCCTTC

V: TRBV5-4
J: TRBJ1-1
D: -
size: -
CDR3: CASSLDVQVNTEAFF
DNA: TGTGCCAGCAGCTTGGATGTTCAGGTGAACACTGAAGCTTTCTTT

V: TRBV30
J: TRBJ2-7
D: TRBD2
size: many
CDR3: CAWSRGEGSGEQYF
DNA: TGTGCCTGGAGTCGTGGGGAGGGGTCGGGGGAGCAGTACTTC

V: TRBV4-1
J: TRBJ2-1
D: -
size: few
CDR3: CASTGSSNEQFF
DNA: TGCGCCAGTACAGGTAGCAGCAATGAGCAGTTCTTC

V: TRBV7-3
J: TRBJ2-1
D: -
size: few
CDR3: CASSQVSGSSYNEQFF
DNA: TGTGCCAGCAGCCAAGTTAGCGGAAGCTCCTACAATGAGCAGTTCTTC

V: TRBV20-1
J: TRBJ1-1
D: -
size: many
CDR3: CSARQSEAFF
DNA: TGCAGTGCTCGTCAGAGTGAAGCTTTCTTT

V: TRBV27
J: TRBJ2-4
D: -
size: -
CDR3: CASSPNQGIIQYF
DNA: TGTGCCAGCAGTCCGAACCAGGGTATCATTCAGTACTTC

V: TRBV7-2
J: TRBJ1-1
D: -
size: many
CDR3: CATKVELNTEAFF
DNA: TGTGCCACCAAGGTAGAGCTGAACACTGAAGCTTTCTTT

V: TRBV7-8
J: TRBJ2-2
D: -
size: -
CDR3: CASSLFALSVSNTGELFF
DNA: TGTGCCAGCAGCTTGTTCGCCCTAAGCGTCTCGAACACCGGGGAGCTGTTTTTT

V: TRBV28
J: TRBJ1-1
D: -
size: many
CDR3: CASNPLGTEAFF
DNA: TGTGCCAGCAACCCCCTGGGCACTGAAGCTTTCTTT

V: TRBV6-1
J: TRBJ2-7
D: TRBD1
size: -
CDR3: CASSWTGSSSYEQYF
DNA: TGTGCCAGCAGCTGGACAGGCTCCAGCTCCTACGAGCAGTACTTC

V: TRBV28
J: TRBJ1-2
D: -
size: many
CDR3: CASSLLSDFGYTF
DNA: TGTGCCAGCAGTTTACTGAGCGACTTCGGCTACACCTTC

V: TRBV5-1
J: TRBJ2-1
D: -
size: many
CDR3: CASSLRWMSSYNEQFF
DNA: TGCGCCAGCAGCTTGAGATGGATGAGCTCCTACAATGAGCAGTTCTTC

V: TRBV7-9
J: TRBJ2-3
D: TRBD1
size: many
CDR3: CASRDRGATDTQYF
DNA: TGTGCCAGCCGTGACAGGGGGGCAACAGATACGCAGTATTTT

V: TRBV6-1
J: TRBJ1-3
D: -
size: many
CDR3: CASSQDYSGNTIYF
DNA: TGTGCCAGCAGCCAGGACTACTCTGGAAACACCATATATTTT

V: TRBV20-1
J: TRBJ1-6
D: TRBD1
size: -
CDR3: CSANRQGSYNSPLHF
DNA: TGCAGTGCAAATCGACAGGGCTCCTATAATTCACCCCTCCACTTT

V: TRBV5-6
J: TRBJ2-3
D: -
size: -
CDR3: CASSLGNPTDTQYF
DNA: TGTGCCAGCAGCTTGGGCAACCCCACAGATACGCAGTATTTT

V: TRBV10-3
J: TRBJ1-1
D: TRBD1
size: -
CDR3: CAISEDRGRTEAFF
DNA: TGTGCCATCAGTGAGGACAGGGGGCGCACTGAAGCTTTCTTT

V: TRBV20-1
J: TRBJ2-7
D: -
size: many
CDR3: CSAYHSARDEQYF
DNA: TGCAGTGCCTACCACAGTGCGCGCGACGAGCAGTACTTC

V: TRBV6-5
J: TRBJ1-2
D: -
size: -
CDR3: CASSYGQKGGYTF
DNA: TGTGCCAGCAGTTACGGTCAAAAGGGGGGCTACACCTTC

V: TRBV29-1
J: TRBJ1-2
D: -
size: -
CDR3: CSVRDGGYGYTF
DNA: TGCAGCGTGAGGGACGGCGGATATGGCTACACCTTC

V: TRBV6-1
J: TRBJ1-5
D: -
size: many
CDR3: CASSEVGEGNQPQHF
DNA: TGTGCCAGCAGTGAAGTGGGGGAGGGCAATCAGCCCCAGCATTTT

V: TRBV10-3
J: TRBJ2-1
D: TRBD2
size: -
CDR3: CAISELSYGTSGPIVF
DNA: TGTGCCATCAGTGAGTTATCTTATGGGACTAGCGGCCCCATTGTCTTC

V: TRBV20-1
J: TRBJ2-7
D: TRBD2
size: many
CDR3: CSARAGLVDEQYF
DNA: TGCAGTGCTAGAGCGGGACTAGTGGACGAGCAGTACTTC

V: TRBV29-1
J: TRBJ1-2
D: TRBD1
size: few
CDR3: CSVDGQDRYGYTF
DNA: TGCAGCGTTGACGGACAGGATCGCTATGGCTACACCTTC

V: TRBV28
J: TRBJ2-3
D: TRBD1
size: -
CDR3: CASSFPPGQGISNTQYF
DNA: TGTGCCAGCAGTTTCCCCCCGGGACAGGGGATATCAAATACGCAGTATTTT

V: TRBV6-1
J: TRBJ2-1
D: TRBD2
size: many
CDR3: CASSVLAGEHDEQFF
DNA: TGTGCCAGCAGTGTACTAGCGGGAGAGCACGATGAGCAGTTCTTC

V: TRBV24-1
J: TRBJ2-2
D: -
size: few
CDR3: CATTKGQNTGELFF
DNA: TGTGCCACCACTAAAGGACAGAACACCGGGGAGCTGTTTTTT

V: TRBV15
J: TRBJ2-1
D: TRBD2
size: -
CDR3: CATSRASSGSYNEQFF
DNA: TGTGCCACCAGCAGAGCTTCTAGCGGGAGCTACAATGAGCAGTTCTTC

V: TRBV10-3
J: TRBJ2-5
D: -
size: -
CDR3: CAISYGDGGLQETQYF
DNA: TGTGCCATCAGTTATGGGGACGGAGGCCTTCAAGAGACCCAGTACTTC

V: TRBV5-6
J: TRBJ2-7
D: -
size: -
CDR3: CASSLGLNSYEQYF
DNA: TGTGCCAGCAGCCTGGGACTGAACTCCTACGAGCAGTACTTC

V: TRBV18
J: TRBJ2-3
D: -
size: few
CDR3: CASSPPVGTSRQYF
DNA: TGTGCCAGCTCACCACCGGTAGGGACCTCCCGGCAGTATTTT

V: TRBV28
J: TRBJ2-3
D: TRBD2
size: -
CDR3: CASSLVAGGRDTQYF
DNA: TGTGCCAGCAGTTTAGTAGCGGGAGGGCGGGATACGCAGTATTTT

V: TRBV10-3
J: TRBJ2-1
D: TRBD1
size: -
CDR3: CAISESGTGNNEQFF
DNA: TGTGCCATCAGTGAGAGTGGGACAGGTAACAATGAGCAGTTCTTC

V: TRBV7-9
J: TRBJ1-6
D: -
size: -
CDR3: CASSRGTENNSPLHF
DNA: TGTGCCAGCAGCCGCGGGACCGAAAATAATTCACCCCTCCACTTT

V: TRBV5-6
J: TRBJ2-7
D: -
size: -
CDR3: CASTLWEQSSYEQYF
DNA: TGTGCCAGCACTCTTTGGGAGCAGAGCTCCTACGAGCAGTACTTC

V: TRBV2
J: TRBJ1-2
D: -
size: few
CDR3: CARNAGTESPTNYGYTF
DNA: TGTGCTAGAAATGCCGGGACGGAGAGTCCCACTAACTATGGCTACACCTTC

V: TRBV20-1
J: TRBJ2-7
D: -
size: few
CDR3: CSAYRTESYEQYF
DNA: TGCAGTGCCTATCGAACGGAATCCTACGAGCAGTACTTC